This T cell receptor beta chain was recovered during a study of blood T cells in healthy people across ages. Study-level results: TCR beta diversity correlated strongly with naive T cell percentage.

With regard to this clonotype: Antigen: not known.

CDR3 length equals 14 residues. Deletions cut 5 bases from V and 2 bases from J, with 11 bases between. Germline lookup yields CDR1 SEHNR and CDR2 FQNEAQ (reference sequence). Through a sample-barcoded 5' primer and a J-beta primer mix, a second PCR was run for 7 to 11 cycles. Via MiXCR, TCRdb re-called the 5' RACE reads, giving one row per CDR3 protein. The data show some 710,000 distinct CDR3 sequences, around half seen once. The sample taken for sequencing was blood. This TCR was recovered from a man at least 80 years old in good health. V and J are TRBV7-9 and TRBJ2-3, with D unclear. CDR3 sequence: CASSAGRTTDTQYF. In DNA form, the CDR3 reads TGTGCCAGCAGCGCCGGACGAACCACAGATACGCAGTATTTT.